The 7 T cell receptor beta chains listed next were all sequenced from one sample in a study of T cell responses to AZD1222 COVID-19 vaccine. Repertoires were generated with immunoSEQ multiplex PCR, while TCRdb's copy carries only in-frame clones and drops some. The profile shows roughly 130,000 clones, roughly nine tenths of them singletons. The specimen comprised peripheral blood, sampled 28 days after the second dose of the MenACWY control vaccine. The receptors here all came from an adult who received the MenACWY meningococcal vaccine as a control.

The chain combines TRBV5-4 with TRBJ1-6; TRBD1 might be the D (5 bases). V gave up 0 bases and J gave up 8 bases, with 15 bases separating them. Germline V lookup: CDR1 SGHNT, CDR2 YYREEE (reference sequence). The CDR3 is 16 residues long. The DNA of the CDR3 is TGTGCCAGCAGCTTGGTGGCGAGGGTGGGGGATTCACCCCTCCACTTT. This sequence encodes CASSLVARVGDSPLHF. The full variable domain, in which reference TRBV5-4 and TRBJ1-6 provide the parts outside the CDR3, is ETGVTQSPTHLIKTRGQQVTLRCSSQSGHNTVSWYQQALGQGPQFIFQYYREEENGRGNFPPRFSGLQFPNYSSELNVNALELDDSALYLCASSLVARVGDSPLHFGNGTRLTVT.

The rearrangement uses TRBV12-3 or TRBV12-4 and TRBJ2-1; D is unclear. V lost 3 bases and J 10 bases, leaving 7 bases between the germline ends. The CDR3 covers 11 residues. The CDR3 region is CASSFRAEQFF. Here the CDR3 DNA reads TGTGCCAGCAGTTTTCGGGCAGAGCAGTTCTTC.

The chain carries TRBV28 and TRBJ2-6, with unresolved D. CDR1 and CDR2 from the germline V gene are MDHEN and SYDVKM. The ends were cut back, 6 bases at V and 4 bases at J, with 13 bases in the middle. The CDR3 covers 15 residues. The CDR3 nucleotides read TGTGCCAGCAGCTCAAATGGTCCGGGGGCCAACGTCCTGACTTTC. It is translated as CASSSNGPGANVLTF.

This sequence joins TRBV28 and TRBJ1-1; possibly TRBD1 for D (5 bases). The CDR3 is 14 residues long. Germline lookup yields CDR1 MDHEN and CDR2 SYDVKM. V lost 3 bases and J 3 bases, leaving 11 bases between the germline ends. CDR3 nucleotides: TGTGCCAGCAGTTTCCCGGCGGGGGACACTGAAGCTTTCTTT. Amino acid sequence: CASSFPAGDTEAFF.

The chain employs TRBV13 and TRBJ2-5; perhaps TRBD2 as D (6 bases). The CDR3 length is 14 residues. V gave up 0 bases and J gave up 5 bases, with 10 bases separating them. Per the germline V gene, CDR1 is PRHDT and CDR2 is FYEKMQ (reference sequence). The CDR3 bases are TGTGCCAGCAGCTTAGGAGGACTATCGGAGACCCAGTACTTC. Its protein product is CASSLGGLSETQYF.

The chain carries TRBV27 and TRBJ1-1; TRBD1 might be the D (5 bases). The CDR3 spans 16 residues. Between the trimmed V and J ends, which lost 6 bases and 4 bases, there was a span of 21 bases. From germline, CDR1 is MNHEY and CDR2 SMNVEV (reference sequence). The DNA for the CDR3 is TGTGCCAGCAGCCCTGACATTAGTCGGGGGATCACTGAAGCTTTCTTT. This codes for CASSPDISRGITEAFF.

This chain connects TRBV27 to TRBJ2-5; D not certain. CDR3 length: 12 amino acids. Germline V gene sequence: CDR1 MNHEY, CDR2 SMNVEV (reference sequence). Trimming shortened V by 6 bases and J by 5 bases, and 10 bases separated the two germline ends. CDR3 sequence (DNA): TGTGCCAGCAGCCGGGTCGGGGAGACCCAGTACTTC. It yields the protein CASSRVGETQYF.